A selection of T cell receptor beta chains follows, all from one sample in a study of blood T cells in healthy people across ages. One entry per CDR3 protein, called by TCRdb with MiXCR from the 5' RACE reads. The top ten clones hold roughly 17% of a sample with around 870,000 distinct CDR3 sequences, around 30% of them seen once. Sequencing input: blood. The receptors were sampled from a woman of 80 years or more in good health. Each CDR3 is given with its conserved first and last residue. Fields, in order: D gene, J gene, CDR3 length, V gene, clone size, CDR3 DNA, CDR3 protein. The D gene is left open where the match is weak. Clone size is stated in some rows and not others, as once, few, many or a class when expanded.

>.|TRBJ2-7|15|TRBV6-2/TRBV6-3|many
TGTGCCAGCAGGAGACAGGCCCAGAGCTCCTACGAGCAGTACTTC
CASRRQAQSSYEQYF
>.|TRBJ2-2|17|TRBV12-3/TRBV12-4|once
TGTGCCAGCAGTACGGTCGAAGCGGAAAGGGACACCGGGGAGCTGTTTTTT
CASSTVEAERDTGELFF
>.|TRBJ2-1|13|TRBV5-6|.
TGTGCCAGCAGCTTGTGGGGAGTCAGTGAGCAGTTCTTC
CASSLWGVSEQFF
>.|TRBJ1-6|14|TRBV7-9|many
TGTGCCAGCGGTAGTGGGGCTGACAATTCACCCCTCCACTTT
CASGSGADNSPLHF
>.|TRBJ2-3|17|TRBV12-3/TRBV12-4|many
TGTGCCAGCAGTTTCGGTGGTTTTCTCTCTCGCACAGATACGCAGTATTTT
CASSFGGFLSRTDTQYF
>.|TRBJ1-5|11|TRBV6-2/TRBV6-3|.
TGTGCCAGCAGCCTCTGGGGATCCCAGCATTTT
CASSLWGSQHF
>TRBD2|TRBJ2-1|15|TRBV11-2|many
TGTGCCAGCAGCTTCCTAGCGGACCCCTACAATGAGCAGTTCTTC
CASSFLADPYNEQFF
>TRBD2|TRBJ2-1|15|TRBV10-3|many
TGTGCCATCAGTGACCGGGCTAGCGGCTACAATGAGCAGTTCTTC
CAISDRASGYNEQFF
>.|TRBJ1-2|13|TRBV20-1|many
TGCAGTGCTAGTTTAAACCTCTTCTATGGCTACACCTTC
CSASLNLFYGYTF
>TRBD1|TRBJ2-7|15|TRBV2|.
TGTGCCAGCCCGTTTACCGGGACAGGTATGGAGGAGCAGTACTTC
CASPFTGTGMEEQYF
>.|TRBJ1-5|14|TRBV7-2|many
TGTGCCAGCAGCTTAGAGGGACCCTTAAAGCCCCAGCATTTT
CASSLEGPLKPQHF
>.|TRBJ2-1|14|TRBV15|many
TGTGCCACCAGCAGAGATATGGGATACAATGAGCAGTTCTTC
CATSRDMGYNEQFF
>TRBD1|TRBJ1-2|15|TRBV4-3|few
TGCGCCAGCAGCCAACGACAGGGACCAAACTATGGCTACACCTTC
CASSQRQGPNYGYTF
>.|TRBJ2-3|15|TRBV12-3/TRBV12-4|.
TGTGCCAGCAGCCATGGACGGGGGAACGCAGATACGCAGTATTTT
CASSHGRGNADTQYF
>TRBD1|TRBJ2-1|14|TRBV7-9|many
TGTGCCAGCAGCTCCCGGGACAGCCCCTATGAGCAGTTCTTC
CASSSRDSPYEQFF
>.|TRBJ1-6|13|TRBV20-1|.
TGCAGTGCTAGCGACACGAACCATTCACCCCTCCACTTT
CSASDTNHSPLHF
>.|TRBJ2-3|13|TRBV29-1|many
TGCAGCGTTGGAACCTTTAGCACAGATACGCAGTATTTT
CSVGTFSTDTQYF
>.|TRBJ2-6|13|TRBV7-3|.
TGTGCCAGCAGCTTAGACAGGGCCAACGTCCTGACTTTC
CASSLDRANVLTF
>.|TRBJ1-2|14|TRBV14|many
TGTGCCAGCAGCCAAGTTGCAGGAATCTATGGCTACACCTTC
CASSQVAGIYGYTF
>TRBD1|TRBJ1-6|13|TRBV6-6|many
TGTGCCAGTGTGACAGGGGATAATTCACCCCTCCACTTT
CASVTGDNSPLHF
>.|TRBJ2-3|17|TRBV24-1|few
TGTGCCACCAGTGATCCCAGACAGCTTCTTAGCACAGATACGCAGTATTTT
CATSDPRQLLSTDTQYF
>TRBD2|TRBJ2-5|14|TRBV10-3|many
TGTGCCATAGGGACTAGCGGGGCCCAAGAGACCCAGTACTTC
CAIGTSGAQETQYF
>.|TRBJ1-2|15|TRBV30|.
TGTGCCTGGAGTGTCACAGGGCAATGGGCAAAGGGCTACACCTTC
CAWSVTGQWAKGYTF
>.|TRBJ2-3|14|TRBV27|many
TGTGCCAGCAGTTCTATCATCGAGTCTTCGACGCAGTATTTT
CASSSIIESSTQYF
>TRBD2|TRBJ2-5|16|TRBV2|.
TGTGCCAGTAGACTAGCGGGGCGTATGGTAGGAGAGACCCAGTACTTC
CASRLAGRMVGETQYF
>.|TRBJ1-1|15|TRBV7-9|.
TGTGCCAGCAGGCCGCCTTCTTTCTCAGGGGCTGAAGCTTTCTTT
CASRPPSFSGAEAFF
>.|TRBJ1-4|14|TRBV15|.
TGTGCCACCAGCAGAGAGACCATTAATGAAAAACTGTTTTTT
CATSRETINEKLFF
>TRBD1|TRBJ1-5|13|TRBV20-1|.
TGCAGTGCTGTAGGACAGGGCAATCAGCCCCAGCATTTT
CSAVGQGNQPQHF
>.|TRBJ2-5|13|TRBV7-7|many
TGTGCTAGCAGCTTGCGAGAACAAGAGACCCAGTACTTC
CASSLREQETQYF
>TRBD1|TRBJ1-2|16|TRBV19|few
TGTGCCAGTAGTCCGGGACAGAACCGAGGCCAATATGGCTACACCTTC
CASSPGQNRGQYGYTF
>TRBD2|TRBJ2-3|17|TRBV4-3|many
TGCGCCAGCAGCCAAGATGGGAGGGGTTTGGGGCTCGATACGCAGTATTTT
CASSQDGRGLGLDTQYF
>TRBD1|TRBJ2-1|16|TRBV4-3|.
TGCGCCAGCAGCCAAGATATCGGACAGGGGGCCGGCGAGCAGTTCTTC
CASSQDIGQGAGEQFF
>.|TRBJ2-7|12|TRBV6-5|many
TGTGCCGCCCGGGGGAATACCTACGAGCAGTACTTC
CAARGNTYEQYF
>.|TRBJ2-7|15|TRBV6-2/TRBV6-3|.
TGTGCCAGCAGTTACCTAGGGCCCACGGGTAATGAGCAGTACTTC
CASSYLGPTGNEQYF
>TRBD2|TRBJ2-1|18|TRBV19|.
TGTGCCGGTAGTCGACTAGCGGGGGGGACAACGTCTTGGAATGAGCAGTTCTTC
CAGSRLAGGTTSWNEQFF
>TRBD2|TRBJ2-3|16|TRBV2|few
TGTGCCAGAACTTTGGGGGCTAGCGGGGTCACAGATACGCAGTATTTT
CARTLGASGVTDTQYF
>.|TRBJ2-7|15|TRBV20-1|.
TGCAGTGCTAGAGATCAGAACAGAGGGGCGTACGAGCAGTACTTC
CSARDQNRGAYEQYF
>.|TRBJ2-1|12|TRBV12-3/TRBV12-4|many
TGTGCCAGCAGTTTGGTGGACAATGAGCAGTTCTTC
CASSLVDNEQFF
>TRBD2|TRBJ2-7|15|TRBV20-1|many
TGCAGTGCTAGCCCCGGCGGGGGGCTGGCCTACGAGCAGTACTTC
CSASPGGGLAYEQYF
>TRBD1|TRBJ2-1|15|TRBV5-1|many
TGCGCCAGCAGCTTAATACAGGGGGCGAACAATGAGCAGTTCTTC
CASSLIQGANNEQFF
>TRBD1|TRBJ2-3|16|TRBV6-5|many
TGTGCCAGCAGGATCACAGGGGGCCTTAGCACAGATACGCAGTATTTT
CASRITGGLSTDTQYF
>.|TRBJ1-1|16|TRBV2|.
TGTGCCAGCAGTGCGGGGACGGAAGGCCGGGGCACTGAAGCTTTCTTT
CASSAGTEGRGTEAFF
>.|TRBJ1-5|15|TRBV6-2/TRBV6-3|many
TGTGCCAGCAGCCGTAGACCCTATAGCAATCAGCCCCAGCATTTT
CASSRRPYSNQPQHF
>.|TRBJ1-5|14|TRBV7-2|many
TGTGCCAGCAGCTTAGCGGCTCACCCTCAGCCCCAGCATTTT
CASSLAAHPQPQHF
>TRBD2|TRBJ2-5|14|TRBV20-1|few
TGCAGTGCTTGGAAAGCGGGGGGTGGGGAGACCCAGTACTTC
CSAWKAGGGETQYF
>TRBD2|TRBJ2-3|14|TRBV10-3|many
TGTGCCATACGGGCTAGCGGGGGCGAAGATACGCAGTATTTT
CAIRASGGEDTQYF
>.|TRBJ1-4|16|TRBV7-2|many
TGTGCCAGCAGCTTAGAGATTTCAGTTGGTGATGAAAAACTGTTTTTT
CASSLEISVGDEKLFF
>.|TRBJ2-2|17|TRBV6-6|.
TGTGCCAGCAGTATCCGACCCAACCCTAGGGGGACCGGGGAGCTGTTTTTT
CASSIRPNPRGTGELFF
>.|TRBJ2-7|16|TRBV9|many
TGTGCCAGCAGCGTAGATGAGGGGCTCATGACCTACGAGCAGTACTTC
CASSVDEGLMTYEQYF
>.|TRBJ2-2|15|TRBV6-4|.
TGTGCCAGCAGTGCCGAGGGTATGAGCACCGGGGAGCTGTTTTTT
CASSAEGMSTGELFF
>.|TRBJ1-1|13|TRBV5-1|many
TGCGCCAGCAGCCCTACAGGAGACACTGAAGCTTTCTTT
CASSPTGDTEAFF
>.|TRBJ2-1|16|TRBV28|.
TGTGCCAGCAGTTTAAGGGACTCGGTGCGGGGCAATGAGCAGTTCTTC
CASSLRDSVRGNEQFF
>TRBD1|TRBJ1-2|15|TRBV5-5|.
TGTGCCAGCAGCTGGAGACAGGGCTCGAACTATGGCTACACCTTC
CASSWRQGSNYGYTF
>TRBD1|TRBJ1-2|14|TRBV20-1|many
TGCAGTGCTACTGCTTCGGACAGGGACTATGGCTACACCTTC
CSATASDRDYGYTF
>TRBD1|TRBJ2-3|14|TRBV5-1|many
TGCGCCAGCAGGGGACAGGGGAAGGCAGATACGCAGTATTTT
CASRGQGKADTQYF